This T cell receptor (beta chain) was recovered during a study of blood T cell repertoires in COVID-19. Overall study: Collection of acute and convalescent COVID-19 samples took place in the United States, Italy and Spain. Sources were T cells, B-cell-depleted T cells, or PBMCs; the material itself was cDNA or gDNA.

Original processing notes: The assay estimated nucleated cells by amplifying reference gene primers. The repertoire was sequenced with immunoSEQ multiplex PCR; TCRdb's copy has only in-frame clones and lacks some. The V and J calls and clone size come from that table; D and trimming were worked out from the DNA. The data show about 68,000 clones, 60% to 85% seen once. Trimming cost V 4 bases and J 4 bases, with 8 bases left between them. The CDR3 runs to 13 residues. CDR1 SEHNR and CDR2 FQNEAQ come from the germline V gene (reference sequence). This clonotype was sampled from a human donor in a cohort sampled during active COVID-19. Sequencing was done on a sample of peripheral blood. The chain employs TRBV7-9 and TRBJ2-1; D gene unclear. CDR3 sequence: CASSSTLYNEQFF. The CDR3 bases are TGTGCCAGCAGCTCGACTCTGTACAATGAGCAGTTCTTC.